These 31 T cell receptor beta chains were all obtained from the same sample, sequenced in a study of T cell repertoires in cytomegalovirus infection. These TCRs are of unknown antigen specificity. TCRdb ran MiXCR on the reads and lists one entry per CDR3 protein. The data contain tens of thousands of distinct CDR3 sequences, about 30% of them singletons. The sequenced sample was PBMCs, sequenced either directly or after in vitro stimulation (not recorded which). Receptors were obtained from a human donor in good health (CMV status not recorded). Some clones in this sample may be carry-over from other donors' samples.

V and J are TRBV3-1 and TRBJ1-5; no reliable D call. Germline V gene lookup returns CDR1 LGHDT and CDR2 YNNKEL (reference sequence). V gave up 0 bases and J gave up 7 bases, with 13 bases separating them. The CDR3 contains 15 residues. CDR3 sequence (DNA): TGTGCCAGCAGCCAAGAGGGAGGTTTTCGGCAGCCCCAGCATTTT. Translating it yields CASSQEGGFRQPQHF.

This chain links TRBV4-3 with TRBJ2-1; D may be TRBD2 (6 bases). The CDR3 is 15 residues long. The germline V gene encodes CDR1 LGHNA and CDR2 YSLEER. V was clipped by 0 bases and J by 2 bases, with 8 bases between them. CDR3 coding DNA: TGCGCCAGCAGCCAAGATCGGGGGACCTACAATGAGCAGTTCTTC. Translated: CASSQDRGTYNEQFF.

This clonotype was recorded many times. V and J are TRBV7-8 and TRBJ2-3; 8 bases fit TRBD2. The CDR3 has 21 residues. Germline CDR1 and CDR2: SGHVS and FQNEAQ. V shed 4 bases, J shed 2 bases, and the junction held 23 bases outside the gene matches. Written as DNA, the CDR3 is TGTGCCAGCAGCTACCGCAGAAGTACTTCCGACGGGGGGGGTTTCACAGATACGCAGTATTTT. The encoded protein is CASSYRRSTSDGGGFTDTQYF.

This clonotype has more than one count but fewer than ten. The chain uses TRBV6-1 and TRBJ2-1, with TRBD2 matching over 7 bases. Germline CDR1 reads MNHNS; CDR2 reads SASEGT. The CDR3 is made up of 13 amino acids. V shed 7 bases and J 11 bases; nucleotides not matched to a gene: 11. In nucleotides, the CDR3 is TGTGCCAGCACCCGAACGGGGAGGGGTCAGCAGTTCTTC. Protein product: CASTRTGRGQQFF.

Concerning this clonotype itself: Possible read error: a much larger clone is one base away. The rearrangement links TRBV12-3 or TRBV12-4 to TRBJ2-3; the D gene could be TRBD1 or TRBD2 (5 bases each). The CDR3 is 12 amino acids. V was cut by 7 bases and J by 7 bases, with 12 bases left in between. The DNA of the CDR3 is TGTGCCAGCACCTCCAGGGAGTATACGCAGTATTTT. Protein: CASTSREYTQYF.

The chain has TRBV11-3 and TRBJ1-5; TRBD1 aligns across 8 bases. Germline CDR1 and CDR2: SGHNT and YENEEA. CDR3 length: 18 amino acids. V gave up 0 bases and J gave up 0 bases; unmatched junction bases: 7. CDR3 nucleotide sequence: TGTGCCAGCAGCTTAGATCCCCGGGACAGGCCTAGCAATCAGCCCCAGCATTTT. It specifies CASSLDPRDRPSNQPQHF. Based on the CDR3 plus reference TRBV11-3 and TRBJ1-5, the full variable domain is EAGVVQSPRYKIIEKKQPVAFWCNPISGHNTLYWYLQNLGQGPELLIRYENEEAVDDSQLPKDRFSAERLKGVDSTLKIQPAELGDSAVYLCASSLDPRDRPSNQPQHFGDGTRLSIL.

V usage is TRBV7-6 and J usage is TRBJ2-1; 7 bases agree with TRBD2. Losses at the gene ends were 1 base for V and 6 bases for J; bases not matched to a gene: 6. CDR3 length: 15 amino acids. CDR1 is SGHVS, CDR2 FNYEAQ, per germline. CDR3 bases: TGTGCCAGCAGCTTAGTAAGAGGGAGGGGCAATGAGCAGTTCTTC. This codes for CASSLVRGRGNEQFF.

This clonotype was observed a handful of times. The chain combines TRBV12-3 or TRBV12-4 with TRBJ1-3; perhaps TRBD1 as D (5 bases). The germline V and J ends were trimmed by 7 bases and 2 bases, with 18 bases remaining between them. CDR3 length: 16 residues. CDR3 coding DNA: TGTGCCAGCACCCTTTGGTGGGGGATCCCTGGAAACACCATATATTTT. The encoded protein is CASTLWWGIPGNTIYF.

This clonotype was detected only a few times. CDR3 loop: CASSSRGWRGNNEQFF. The DNA for the CDR3 is TGTGCCAGCAGCTCTCGAGGCTGGCGGGGCAACAATGAGCAGTTCTTC. The V gene is TRBV11-2, the J gene TRBJ2-1, with a weak D call TRBD2 (6 bases). Looked up from germline, CDR1 is SGHAT and CDR2 is FQNNGV. V lost 4 bases, J lost 5 bases, and 18 bases lay in between. This CDR3 contains 16 residues.

This clonotype was picked up many times. The rearrangement links TRBV7-2 to TRBJ1-5, with a possible D match to TRBD1 (5 bases). Germline assignment: CDR1 SGHTA and CDR2 FQGNSA. This CDR3 has 15 amino acids. The V gene lost 8 bases and the J gene lost 3 bases, with 17 bases spanning the gap. This CDR3 is CASSPLGVANQPQHF. The CDR3 DNA is TGTGCCAGCTCCCCACTGGGGGTGGCCAATCAGCCCCAGCATTTT.

This clonotype came up once. The genes are TRBV7-2 and TRBJ2-1; D may be TRBD2 (6 bases). This CDR3 has 15 amino acids. Germline V gene lookup returns CDR1 SGHTA and CDR2 FQGNSA. V was cut by 1 base and J by 5 bases, with 12 bases left in between. As DNA, the CDR3 is TGTGCCAGCAGCTTAGGTGTGCGGGGAAACAATGAGCAGTTCTTC. It is translated as CASSLGVRGNNEQFF.

The chain combines TRBV29-1 with TRBJ1-5; D unclear. The CDR3 contains 13 residues. Deletions cut 5 bases from V and 7 bases from J, with 15 bases between. Germline assignment: CDR1 SQVTM and CDR2 ANQGSEA. Here the CDR3 DNA reads TGCAGCGTTCTCGGAACGGGGAACCAGCCCCAGCATTTT. Its protein product is CSVLGTGNQPQHF.

CDR3 bases: TGTGCCAGCAGTGACGTAGCGCAAGCGAACACCGGGGAGCTGTTTTTT. It specifies CASSDVAQANTGELFF. The chain links TRBV2 to TRBJ2-2; a possible D gene is TRBD2 (5 bases). The V end was cut by 3 bases, the J end by 0 bases, with 11 bases between. CDR1 SNHLY and CDR2 FYNNEI come from the germline V gene. The CDR3 loop spans 16 amino acids.

The chain carries TRBV20-1 and TRBJ2-3, with unresolved D. Germline V gene data show CDR1 as DFQATT and CDR2 as SNEGSKA (reference sequence). Trimming cost V 1 base and J 1 base, with 9 bases left between them. The CDR3 runs to 14 residues. The CDR3 coding sequence is TGCAGTGCTAGAGCAGCCCGCGGCACAGATACGCAGTATTTT. This codes for CSARAARGTDTQYF.

As for this clonotype: A much larger clonotype is one base distant, so this may be a read error. The V gene is TRBV7-6, the J gene TRBJ1-1; D not certain. V gave up 1 base and J gave up 4 bases, with 7 bases separating them. This CDR3 has 13 residues. Germline CDR1 is SGHVS and CDR2 is FNYEAQ. The CDR3 DNA follows: TGTGCCAGCAGCTTAGAAAGGCGCACTGAAGCTTTCTTT. It translates to CASSLERRTEAFF. The whole variable domain, filled in from reference TRBV7-6 and TRBJ1-1, reads GAGVSQSPRYKVTKRGQDVALRCDPISGHVSLYWYRQALGQGPEFLTYFNYEAQQDKSGLPNDRFSAERPEGSISTLTIQRTEQRDSAMYRCASSLERRTEAFFGQGTRLTVV.

The chain links TRBV12-3 or TRBV12-4 to TRBJ2-1, with TRBD2 matching over 9 bases. Trimming at V came to 5 bases and at J to 13 bases, leaving 21 bases not matched to a gene. The CDR3 contains 17 residues. CDR3 nucleotides: TGTGCCAGCAGTCCCCGGACCGGGACTAGCAGGATTAAATTACAGTTCTTC. This translates into CASSPRTGTSRIKLQFF.

This chain links TRBV3-1 with TRBJ1-2, with unresolved D. The germline gives CDR1 LGHDT, CDR2 YNNKEL (reference sequence). The germline V and J ends were trimmed by 4 bases and 7 bases, with 7 bases remaining between them. The CDR3 covers 11 residues. DNA for the CDR3: TGTGCCAGCAGCCTGGACCGTGGCTACACCTTC. Its protein product is CASSLDRGYTF.

This clonotype was observed many times. The chain joins TRBV7-2 to TRBJ1-2; maybe TRBD1 (6 bases). The CDR3 consists of 17 residues. Trimming removed 0 bases at V and 3 bases at J, with 17 bases between. In germline, CDR1 is SGHTA, CDR2 FQGNSA. CDR3 residues: CASSLAAGAGIDYGYTF. CDR3 nucleotide sequence: TGTGCCAGCAGCTTAGCCGCGGGGGCCGGTATTGACTATGGCTACACCTTC.

The rearrangement links TRBV7-9 to TRBJ2-1; D is ambiguous. Germline V gene data show CDR1 as SEHNR and CDR2 as FQNEAQ (reference sequence). The V end was cut by 5 bases, the J end by 5 bases, with 4 bases between. This CDR3 has 11 amino acids. In nucleotides, the CDR3 is TGTGCCAGCAGCCCCCACAATGAGCAGTTCTTC. This gives the protein CASSPHNEQFF. Drawing the rest from reference TRBV7-9 and TRBJ2-1, the complete variable domain is DTGVSQNPRHKITKRGQNVTFRCDPISEHNRLYWYRQTLGQGPEFLTYFQNEAQLEKSRLLSDRFSAERPKGSFSTLEIQRTEQGDSAMYLCASSPHNEQFFGPGTRLTVL.

This clonotype was seen only a few times. The chain joins TRBV4-3 to TRBJ1-2; TRBD1 might be the D (5 bases). The CDR3 spans 18 residues. CDR1 LGHNA and CDR2 YSLEER come from the germline V gene. The V end lost 0 bases, the J end lost 4 bases, and 21 bases lay between the germline ends. CDR3 bases: TGCGCCAGCAGCCAAGACGGGACCCTCCCCGGTGCTGCCTATGGCTACACCTTC. This codes for CASSQDGTLPGAAYGYTF.

This clonotype was seen repeatedly, ten times or more. The chain joins TRBV6-1 to TRBJ2-1; D is perhaps TRBD2 (5 bases). The CDR3 has 12 amino acids. Deletions cut 2 bases from V and 7 bases from J, with 6 bases between. The germline V gene encodes CDR1 MNHNS and CDR2 SASEGT. As DNA, the CDR3 is TGTGCCAGCAGTGAACCGGGGAATGAGCAGTTCTTC. It encodes CASSEPGNEQFF.

This clonotype was observed a single time. J is TRBJ1-2 and V is TRBV28; TRBD1 agrees at 7 bases. The V gene end was trimmed by 2 bases and the J gene end by 3 bases; junction bases not matched to a gene: 6. Germline V gene data show CDR1 as MDHEN and CDR2 as SYDVKM. This CDR3 is built from 15 residues. This chain's CDR3 is CASSLVGGGYYGYTF. Written as DNA, the CDR3 is TGTGCCAGCAGTTTAGTAGGGGGCGGATACTATGGCTACACCTTC.

This clonotype was seen more than once but under ten times. The genes are TRBV20-1 and TRBJ1-6; the match to TRBD1 covers 11 bases. V dropped 5 bases and J dropped 7; count of bases not matched to a gene: 10. The CDR3 totals 16 residues. Per the germline V gene, CDR1 is DFQATT and CDR2 is SNEGSKA (reference sequence). CDR3 sequence: CSASILGQGGNSPLHF. The CDR3 DNA reads as TGCAGTGCTTCCATATTGGGACAGGGGGGGAATTCACCCCTCCACTTT.

This sequence joins TRBV9 and TRBJ2-1; TRBD2 agrees at 11 bases. Germline V CDR1 and CDR2: SGDLS, YYNGEE. V shed 4 bases and J 8 bases; nucleotides not matched to a gene: 11. CDR3 length equals 16 residues. The CDR3, as DNA: TGTGCCAGCAGCCCAAGTAGACTAGCGGGAATGGATGAGCAGTTCTTC. This gives the protein CASSPSRLAGMDEQFF.

This clonotype was picked up a small number of times. This chain connects TRBV12-3 or TRBV12-4 to TRBJ1-6; TRBD1 is a possible D gene (6 bases). The V and J ends lost 5 bases and 6 bases respectively, with 14 bases between them. The CDR3 spans 15 residues. Here the CDR3 DNA reads TGTGCCAGCAGTCACCGCGGGACAACTAATTCACCCCTCCACTTT. This translates into CASSHRGTTNSPLHF.

The chain combines TRBV12-3 or TRBV12-4 with TRBJ2-3; 9 bases are a match to TRBD2. There are 14 residues in the CDR3. Losses at the gene ends were 5 bases for V and 4 bases for J; bases not matched to a gene: 4. The chain's CDR3 is CASSNSGSPDTQYF. The CDR3 nucleotides are TGTGCCAGCAGTAATAGCGGGAGCCCAGATACGCAGTATTTT.

This clonotype has only a few counts. The chain joins TRBV5-4 to TRBJ2-3; perhaps TRBD2 as D (7 bases). Trimming cost V 9 bases and J 5 bases, with 16 bases left between them. Germline V gene data show CDR1 as SGHNT and CDR2 as YYREEE (reference sequence). The CDR3 contains 13 residues. Here the CDR3 DNA reads TGTGCCATTCGACGGGGGGCAGAAGATACGCAGTATTTT. It is translated as CAIRRGAEDTQYF.

There are many counts of this clonotype. This sequence joins TRBV4-1 and TRBJ2-2; D might be TRBD2 (5 bases). Germline CDR1 and CDR2: MGHRA and YSYEKL. V dropped 6 bases and J dropped 1 base, with 18 bases sitting between them. The CDR3 consists of 17 residues. DNA of the CDR3: TGCGCCAGCAGAAAAAACCCGAGGACTCTGAACACCGGGGAGCTGTTTTTT. This translates into CASRKNPRTLNTGELFF.

The V and J genes are TRBV2 and TRBJ1-2; D not resolved. The CDR3 is 12 amino acids. The V gene lost 4 bases and the J gene lost 4 bases, with 7 bases spanning the gap. Germline assignment: CDR1 SNHLY and CDR2 FYNNEI. The CDR3 spells CASSADAYGYTF. In DNA form, the CDR3 reads TGTGCCAGCAGTGCAGACGCCTATGGCTACACCTTC.

CDR3 sequence reads: CASSLLGTNFQETQYF. Here the CDR3 DNA reads TGTGCCAGCAGTTTGCTCGGGACAAATTTCCAAGAGACCCAGTACTTC. The chain combines TRBV28 with TRBJ2-5; a possible D gene is TRBD1 (6 bases). Germline CDR1 is MDHEN and CDR2 is SYDVKM. Deletions cut 3 bases from V and 1 base from J, with 15 bases between. This CDR3 has 16 residues.

This clonotype was observed a handful of times. CDR3: CASSYKGTQETQYF. The CDR3 DNA follows: TGTGCCAGCAGTTACAAGGGGACCCAAGAGACCCAGTACTTC. This sequence joins TRBV6-5 and TRBJ2-5; D might be TRBD1 or TRBD2, each matching 5 bases. Germline assignment: CDR1 MNHEY and CDR2 SVGAGI. The CDR3 sequence is 14 residues long. V lost 2 bases and J 1 base, leaving 8 bases between the germline ends.